One sample yielded the 25 T cell receptor beta chains listed below, sequenced in a study of blood T cell repertoires in COVID-19. Produced via immunoSEQ multiplex PCR; TCRdb's table is partial and in-frame only. The table lists about 400,000 clones, more than 70% of them singletons. Sequenced material: peripheral blood. All receptors derive from a man in his forties with acute or convalescent COVID-19.

The chain has TRBV3-1 (or the pseudogene TRBV3-2) and TRBJ1-2; TRBD1 matches 10 bases. The trim removed 3 bases at V and 4 bases at J, leaving 2 bases unmatched. The CDR3 length is 14 residues. Germline lookup yields CDR1 LGHDT and CDR2 YNNKEL (reference sequence). CDR3 residues: CASSQGQGTYGYTF. CDR3 DNA sequence: TGTGCCAGCAGCCAGGGACAGGGGACCTATGGCTACACCTTC.

The V and J genes are TRBV6-5 and TRBJ2-7, with D possibly TRBD2 on 6 matching bases. The CDR3 spans 16 residues. Trimming took off 4 bases at V and 1 base at J, with 17 bases between the two ends. In germline, CDR1 is MNHEY, CDR2 SVGAGI. The CDR3 sequence is CASSSPGVLGSYEQYF. The CDR3 DNA follows: TGTGCCAGCAGTTCCCCGGGGGTGCTGGGGTCCTACGAGCAGTACTTC.

The chain employs TRBV7-3 and TRBJ2-1; tentatively, D is TRBD1 (6 bases). The CDR3 has 13 residues. Germline-derived CDR1 and CDR2 are SGHTA and FQGTGA. Trimming removed 5 bases from V and 9 bases from J, with 14 bases in between. The CDR3 is CASSTSQGGEQFF. CDR3 DNA: TGTGCCAGCAGCACGTCTCAAGGGGGTGAGCAGTTCTTC.

CDR3 in amino acids: CSVGNPQGEQYF. CDR3 DNA: TGCAGCGTTGGGAACCCCCAGGGCGAGCAGTACTTC. The V gene is TRBV29-1, the J gene TRBJ2-7; a possible D gene is TRBD1 (5 bases). The CDR3 length is 12 residues. Germline CDR1 reads SQVTM; CDR2 reads ANQGSEA. V lost 4 bases, J lost 6 bases, and 13 bases lay in between.

The chain carries TRBV28 and TRBJ2-7; perhaps TRBD1 as D (5 bases). Looked up from germline, CDR1 is MDHEN and CDR2 is SYDVKM. The CDR3 spans 12 residues. V lost 6 bases and J lost 1, with 7 bases in between. DNA for the CDR3: TGTGCCAGCAGCAGGACATCCTACGAGCAGTACTTC. Translated, it gives CASSRTSYEQYF.

This chain uses TRBV6-6 with TRBJ1-1; D is unresolved. Trimming shortened V by 5 bases and J by 2 bases, and 15 bases separated the two germline ends. Germline CDR1 and CDR2: MNHNY and SVGAGI (reference sequence). The CDR3 runs 15 residues. The CDR3 sequence is CASSLERPANTEAFF. For the CDR3, the DNA is TGTGCCAGCAGTCTCGAGCGCCCAGCTAACACTGAAGCTTTCTTT.

The CDR3 sequence: CASSTTGTARNEQFF. CDR3 nucleotide sequence: TGTGCCAGCAGCACTACCGGGACAGCAAGGAATGAGCAGTTCTTC. The chain joins TRBV28 to TRBJ2-1; 7 bases fit TRBD1. This CDR3 is 15 amino acids long. Germline V gene lookup returns CDR1 MDHEN and CDR2 SYDVKM. The trim removed 6 bases at V and 7 bases at J, leaving 12 bases unmatched.

J is TRBJ2-1 and V is TRBV29-1, with D possibly being TRBD2 (6 bases). In germline, CDR1 is SQVTM, CDR2 ANQGSEA. This CDR3 contains 14 residues. V dropped 5 bases and J dropped 3 bases, with 14 bases sitting between them. CDR3 protein: CSVWLALDYNEQFF. Here the CDR3 DNA reads TGCAGCGTTTGGCTAGCGCTTGACTACAATGAGCAGTTCTTC.

The chain joins TRBV27 to TRBJ2-1; 7 positions agree with TRBD2. The CDR3 is 15 residues long. Trimming at V came to 3 bases and at J to 4 bases, leaving 6 bases not matched to a gene. Germline V gene sequence: CDR1 MNHEY, CDR2 SMNVEV (reference sequence). Here the CDR3 reads CASSFTGEGYNEQFF. CDR3 nucleotide sequence: TGTGCCAGCAGTTTTACGGGGGAGGGGTACAATGAGCAGTTCTTC.

As for this clone: Other DNA sequences in the sample encode the same CDR3. This rearrangement joins TRBV6-2 or TRBV6-3 to TRBJ2-1; TRBD2 is a possible D gene (5 bases). The CDR3 sequence is 13 residues long. Looked up from germline, CDR1 is MNHEY and CDR2 is SVGEGT. The V end was cut by 6 bases, the J end by 1 base, with 7 bases between. The CDR3 loop reads CASSTSSYNEQFF. The CDR3, as DNA: TGTGCCAGCAGCACTAGTTCCTACAATGAGCAGTTCTTC.

The chain carries TRBV7-3 and TRBJ2-7; tentatively, D is TRBD2 (5 bases). Germline values: CDR1 SGHTA, CDR2 FQGTGA. The V end lost 5 bases, the J end lost 3 bases, and 11 bases lay between the germline ends. This CDR3 spans 13 amino acids. This CDR3 is CASSRGLGYEQYF. For the CDR3, the DNA is TGTGCCAGCAGCAGAGGGTTGGGCTACGAGCAGTACTTC. The full variable domain, its missing parts supplied by reference TRBV7-3 and TRBJ2-7, is GAGVSQTPSNKVTEKGKYVELRCDPISGHTALYWYRQSLGQGPEFLIYFQGTGAADDSGLPNDRFFAVRPEGSVSTLKIQRTERGDSAVYLCASSRGLGYEQYFGPGTRLTVT.

This chain joins TRBV19 and TRBJ1-4; possible D gene TRBD1, 6 bases. The V end was cut by 7 bases, the J end by 7 bases, with 13 bases between. CDR1 and CDR2 from the germline V gene are LNHDA and SQIVND (reference sequence). The CDR3 extends over 13 amino acids. The CDR3 is CASTGQKTEKLFF. The CDR3 bases are TGTGCCAGTACGGGACAAAAAACTGAAAAACTGTTTTTT.

The gene calls are TRBV30 and TRBJ2-3; tentative D call: TRBD1 (7 bases). Germline CDR1 reads GTSNPN; CDR2 reads SVGIG (reference sequence). The CDR3 has 15 amino acids. Trimming took off 2 bases at V and 4 bases at J, with 16 bases between the two ends. This chain's CDR3 is CAWSTTPRGADTQYF. CDR3 DNA: TGTGCCTGGAGTACGACTCCCAGGGGGGCAGATACGCAGTATTTT.

The chain employs TRBV11-3 and TRBJ1-6; unclear D gene. CDR1 and CDR2 from the germline V gene are SGHNT and YENEEA. The CDR3 totals 13 residues. Trimming took off 4 bases at V and 7 bases at J, with 8 bases between the two ends. The CDR3, as DNA: TGTGCCAGCAGCTCCGGCAGGAATTCACCCCTCCACTTT. As protein: CASSSGRNSPLHF. The full variable domain, completed using reference TRBV11-3 and TRBJ1-6, is EAGVVQSPRYKIIEKKQPVAFWCNPISGHNTLYWYLQNLGQGPELLIRYENEEAVDDSQLPKDRFSAERLKGVDSTLKIQPAELGDSAVYLCASSSGRNSPLHFGNGTRLTVT.

This clone has only a few counts. The V gene is TRBV6-5, the J gene TRBJ2-7; 7 bases map to TRBD1. Germline trimming cut 6 bases from V and 2 bases from J; bases unmatched to any gene: 10. The CDR3 runs 15 residues. Germline-derived CDR1 and CDR2 are MNHEY and SVGAGI. In DNA, the CDR3 is TGTGCCAGCAGCCTATCTGGACAGGCGCCCTACGAGCAGTACTTC. Amino acid sequence: CASSLSGQAPYEQYF.

The chain carries TRBV5-1 and TRBJ1-4, with no clear D. The V end was cut by 1 base, the J end by 0 bases, with 10 bases between. The length of the CDR3 is 16 residues. Germline values: CDR1 SGHRS, CDR2 YFSETQ. CDR3 region: CASSLFQQATNEKLFF. The CDR3 DNA sequence: TGCGCCAGCAGCTTGTTCCAACAAGCAACTAATGAAAAACTGTTTTTT.

The genes are TRBV12-5 and TRBJ1-1; 9 positions agree with TRBD1. Unmatched junction bases numbered 5, after V lost 8 bases and J lost 4 bases. Germline loops: CDR1 LGHNT, CDR2 FRNRAP. The CDR3 sequence is 13 residues long. CDR3 amino acids: CASRVQGATEAFF. DNA for the CDR3: TGTGCTAGTCGGGTACAGGGGGCCACTGAAGCTTTCTTT.

The J gene is TRBJ1-2, the V gene TRBV28; 9 positions agree with TRBD1. The germline gives CDR1 MDHEN, CDR2 SYDVKM. The CDR3 has 14 amino acids. V trimming: 6 bases; J trimming: 7 bases; junction bases outside the gene matches: 9. CDR3 sequence: CASRSTGTGTGYTF. In DNA form, the CDR3 reads TGTGCCAGCAGATCAACCGGGACAGGGACTGGCTACACCTTC.

V gene TRBV28 combines with J gene TRBJ2-1, with 12 bases that match TRBD2. After removal of 5 bases from V and 6 bases from J, the junction contained 14 bases not matched to a gene. The V gene's germline CDR1 is MDHEN and CDR2 SYDVKM. The CDR3 extends over 18 amino acids. CDR3 residues: CASSTLGSSGGALNEQFF. The CDR3, as DNA: TGTGCCAGCAGTACCCTCGGGTCTAGCGGGGGGGCTCTCAATGAGCAGTTCTTC.

The rearrangement links TRBV11-2 to TRBJ2-1, with 8 bases lining up with TRBD1. Losses at the gene ends were 4 bases for V and 1 base for J; bases not matched to a gene: 6. There are 16 residues in the CDR3. CDR1 and CDR2 (germline): SGHAT, FQNNGV. CDR3 DNA: TGTGCCAGCAGCTACGGGGACAGGCCTTCCTACAATGAGCAGTTCTTC. Amino acids: CASSYGDRPSYNEQFF.

Remarks on this clone: The sample contains more than one DNA sequence encoding this CDR3. V usage is TRBV6-5 and J usage is TRBJ1-2; 7 bases agree with TRBD1. This CDR3 contains 13 residues. The germline gives CDR1 MNHEY, CDR2 SVGAGI. Trimming cost V 6 bases and J 3 bases; bases outside gene matches: 4. CDR3 sequence (DNA): TGTGCCAGCAGCTCAGACAGGGACTATGGCTACACCTTC. Translating it yields CASSSDRDYGYTF.

This clone has a single count. This rearrangement joins TRBV28 to TRBJ2-1; D gene unclear. CDR1 and CDR2 from the germline V gene are MDHEN and SYDVKM. The V gene lost 6 bases and the J gene lost 7 bases, with 13 bases spanning the gap. The CDR3 consists of 13 residues. The CDR3 here is CASSNIQYNEQFF. DNA for the CDR3: TGTGCCAGCAGCAATATACAGTATAATGAGCAGTTCTTC.

The chain carries TRBV7-3 and TRBJ1-1, with a tentative D call TRBD1 (6 bases). The CDR3 is made up of 17 amino acids. V lost 4 bases, J lost 0 bases, and 18 bases lay in between. Germline V CDR1 and CDR2: SGHTA, FQGTGA. The CDR3 sequence: CASSSLTQGHLNTEAFF. In DNA, the CDR3 is TGTGCCAGCAGCTCTCTTACCCAGGGACACCTGAACACTGAAGCTTTCTTT. Variable domain in full (rest from reference TRBV7-3 and TRBJ1-1): GAGVSQTPSNKVTEKGKYVELRCDPISGHTALYWYRQSLGQGPEFLIYFQGTGAADDSGLPNDRFFAVRPEGSVSTLKIQRTERGDSAVYLCASSSLTQGHLNTEAFFGQGTRLTVV.

The V gene is TRBV18, the J gene TRBJ1-4; 8 positions agree with TRBD1. This CDR3 contains 17 residues. Germline V gene sequence: CDR1 KGHSH, CDR2 LQKENI. The V gene end was trimmed by 8 bases and the J gene end by 4 bases; junction bases not matched to a gene: 15. The CDR3 loop is CASTPGAGGAINEKLFF. The CDR3 DNA follows: TGTGCCAGCACGCCCGGGGCAGGGGGCGCTATTAATGAAAAACTGTTTTTT.

The genes are TRBV27 and TRBJ1-1; 8 bases agree with TRBD1. CDR3 length equals 14 residues. Germline V gene sequence: CDR1 MNHEY, CDR2 SMNVEV (reference sequence). With V trimmed by 4 bases and J by 4 bases, 5 bases remained unmatched. CDR3 DNA sequence: TGTGCCAGCAGTTCACAGGGGGAGGGCACTGAAGCTTTCTTT. Protein: CASSSQGEGTEAFF.